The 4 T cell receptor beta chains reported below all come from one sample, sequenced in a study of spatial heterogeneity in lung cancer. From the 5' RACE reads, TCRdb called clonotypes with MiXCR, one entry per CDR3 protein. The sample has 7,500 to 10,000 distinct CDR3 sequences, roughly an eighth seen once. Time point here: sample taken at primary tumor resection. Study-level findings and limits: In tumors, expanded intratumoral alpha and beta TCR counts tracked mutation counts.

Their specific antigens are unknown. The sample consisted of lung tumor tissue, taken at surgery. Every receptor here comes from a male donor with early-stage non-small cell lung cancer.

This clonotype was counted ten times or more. CDR3 region: CSASLAGPSDTQYF. CDR3 coding DNA: TGCAGTGCTAGTTTAGCGGGACCCTCAGATACGCAGTATTTT. This chain links TRBV20-1 with TRBJ2-3, with 8 bases fitting TRBD2. The J segment lost 4 bases and the V segment lost 3 bases, leaving 6 bases of the junction unmatched. There are 14 residues in the CDR3. Germline CDR1 reads DFQATT; CDR2 reads SNEGSKA (reference sequence).

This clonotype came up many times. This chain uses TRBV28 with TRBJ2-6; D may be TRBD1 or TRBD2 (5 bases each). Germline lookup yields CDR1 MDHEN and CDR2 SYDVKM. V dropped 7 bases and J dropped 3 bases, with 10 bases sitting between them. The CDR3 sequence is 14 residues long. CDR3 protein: CASTRGDGANVLTF. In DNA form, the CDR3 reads TGTGCCAGCACAAGGGGAGATGGGGCCAACGTCCTGACTTTC.

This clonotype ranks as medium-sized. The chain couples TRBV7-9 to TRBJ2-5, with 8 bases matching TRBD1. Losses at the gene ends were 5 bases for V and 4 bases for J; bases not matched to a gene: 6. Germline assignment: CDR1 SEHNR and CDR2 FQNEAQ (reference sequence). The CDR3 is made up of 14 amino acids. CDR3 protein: CASSLDRGGETQYF. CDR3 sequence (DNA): TGTGCCAGCAGCCTCGACAGGGGAGGAGAGACCCAGTACTTC.

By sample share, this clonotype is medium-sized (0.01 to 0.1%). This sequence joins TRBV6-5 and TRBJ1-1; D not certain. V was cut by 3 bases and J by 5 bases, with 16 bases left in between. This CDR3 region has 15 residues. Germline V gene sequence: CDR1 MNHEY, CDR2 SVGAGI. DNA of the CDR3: TGTGCCAGCAGTTATGAGTTGCCGGGGATGACTGAAGCTTTCTTT. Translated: CASSYELPGMTEAFF.